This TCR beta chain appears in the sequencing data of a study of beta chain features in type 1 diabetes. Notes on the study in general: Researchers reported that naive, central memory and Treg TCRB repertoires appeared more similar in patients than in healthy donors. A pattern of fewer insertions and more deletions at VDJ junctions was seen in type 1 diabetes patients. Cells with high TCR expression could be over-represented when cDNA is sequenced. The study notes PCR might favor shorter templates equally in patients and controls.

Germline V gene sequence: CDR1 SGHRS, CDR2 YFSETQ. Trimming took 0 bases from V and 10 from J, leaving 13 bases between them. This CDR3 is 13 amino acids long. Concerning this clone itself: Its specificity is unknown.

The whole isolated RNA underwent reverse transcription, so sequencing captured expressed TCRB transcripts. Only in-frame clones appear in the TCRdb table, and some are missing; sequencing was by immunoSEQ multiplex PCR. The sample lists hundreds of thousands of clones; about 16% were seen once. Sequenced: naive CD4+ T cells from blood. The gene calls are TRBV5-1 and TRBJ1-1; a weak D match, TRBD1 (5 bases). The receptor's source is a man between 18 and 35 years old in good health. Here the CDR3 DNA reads TGCGCCAGCAGCTTGGAGCAGGGATTGAGAGCTTTCTTT. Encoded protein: CASSLEQGLRAFF. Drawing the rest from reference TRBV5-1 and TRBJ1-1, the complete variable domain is KAGVTQTPRYLIKTRGQQVTLSCSPISGHRSVSWYQQTPGQGLQFLFEYFSETQRNKGNFPGRFSGRQFSNSRSEMNVSTLELGDSALYLCASSLEQGLRAFFGQGTRLTVV.